Listed below are T cell receptor beta chains from one sample, sequenced in a study of CD8 T cells in Susac syndrome. MiXCR, applied by TCRdb to the immunoSEQ multiplex PCR reads, yields one record per CDR3 protein. This table holds approximately 190,000 distinct CDR3 sequences, over 85% found once. Sequencing was performed on CD4+ T cells from PBMCs. All receptors come from a human donor in good health. CDR3s include the opening cysteine and the closing phenylalanine or tryptophan.

j_call | cdr3_length | v_call | cdr3_aa
TRBJ2-7 | 14 | TRBV6-1 | CASRLDRRGYEQYF
TRBJ2-7 | 15 | TRBV5-1 | CASSPGRGNSYEQYF
TRBJ2-2 | 15 | TRBV7-9 | CASSPYGGYTGELFF
TRBJ2-7 | 15 | TRBV27 | CASSLEAGRTYEQYF
TRBJ2-1 | 18 | TRBV9 | CASSARVGLASSYNEQFF
TRBJ2-3 | 17 | TRBV5-1 | CASSWGRGALLTDTQYF
TRBJ1-5 | 15 | TRBV12-3/TRBV12-4 | CASSDYGGPNQPQHF
TRBJ2-5 | 15 | TRBV18 | CASSPRIAGEETQYF
TRBJ2-7 | 14 | TRBV30 | CAWLGAGAGYEQYF
TRBJ1-6 | 14 | TRBV27 | CASSWDRANSPLHF
TRBJ1-1 | 13 | TRBV7-9 | CASSLGTMNEAFF
TRBJ1-6 | 16 | TRBV20-1 | CSASVRAAATHSPLHF
TRBJ2-3 | 15 | TRBV9 | CASSVVPVAGDTQYF